Detailed here is one T cell receptor (beta chain). Data came from immunoSEQ multiplex PCR; TCRdb stores just in-frame clones and leaves some out. The data show about 60,000 clones, 60% to 85% seen once. The sample originates from a study of blood T cell repertoires in COVID-19. Germline assignment: CDR1 LGHDT and CDR2 YNNKEL (reference sequence). Trimming pared 1 base from V and 4 bases from J, leaving 11 bases between. CDR3 length: 15 amino acids. Sample: peripheral blood. J is TRBJ2-1 and V is TRBV3-1 (or the pseudogene TRBV3-2), with D possibly TRBD2 on 6 matching bases. This sequence was found in a woman over 75 with acute or convalescent COVID-19. The CDR3 region is CASSQGVGGYNEQFF. CDR3 bases: TGTGCCAGCAGCCAAGGGGTTGGGGGGTACAATGAGCAGTTCTTC.